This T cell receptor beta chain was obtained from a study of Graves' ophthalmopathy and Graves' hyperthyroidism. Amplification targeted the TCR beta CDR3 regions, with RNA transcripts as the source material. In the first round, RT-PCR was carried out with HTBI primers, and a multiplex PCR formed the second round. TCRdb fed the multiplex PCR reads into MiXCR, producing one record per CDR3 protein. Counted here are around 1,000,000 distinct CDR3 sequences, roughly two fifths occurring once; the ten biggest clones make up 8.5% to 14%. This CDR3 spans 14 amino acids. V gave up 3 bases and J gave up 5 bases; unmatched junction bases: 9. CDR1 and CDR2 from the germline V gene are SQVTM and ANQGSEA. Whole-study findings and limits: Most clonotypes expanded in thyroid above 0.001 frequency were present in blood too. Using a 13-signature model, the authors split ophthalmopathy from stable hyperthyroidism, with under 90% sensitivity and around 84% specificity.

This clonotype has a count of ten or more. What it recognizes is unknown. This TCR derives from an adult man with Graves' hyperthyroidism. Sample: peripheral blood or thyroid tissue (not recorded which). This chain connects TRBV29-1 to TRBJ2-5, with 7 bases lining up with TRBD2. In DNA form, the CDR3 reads TGCAGCGTTGATCCAGCGGGGAGACAGGAGACCCAGTACTTC. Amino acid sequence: CSVDPAGRQETQYF.